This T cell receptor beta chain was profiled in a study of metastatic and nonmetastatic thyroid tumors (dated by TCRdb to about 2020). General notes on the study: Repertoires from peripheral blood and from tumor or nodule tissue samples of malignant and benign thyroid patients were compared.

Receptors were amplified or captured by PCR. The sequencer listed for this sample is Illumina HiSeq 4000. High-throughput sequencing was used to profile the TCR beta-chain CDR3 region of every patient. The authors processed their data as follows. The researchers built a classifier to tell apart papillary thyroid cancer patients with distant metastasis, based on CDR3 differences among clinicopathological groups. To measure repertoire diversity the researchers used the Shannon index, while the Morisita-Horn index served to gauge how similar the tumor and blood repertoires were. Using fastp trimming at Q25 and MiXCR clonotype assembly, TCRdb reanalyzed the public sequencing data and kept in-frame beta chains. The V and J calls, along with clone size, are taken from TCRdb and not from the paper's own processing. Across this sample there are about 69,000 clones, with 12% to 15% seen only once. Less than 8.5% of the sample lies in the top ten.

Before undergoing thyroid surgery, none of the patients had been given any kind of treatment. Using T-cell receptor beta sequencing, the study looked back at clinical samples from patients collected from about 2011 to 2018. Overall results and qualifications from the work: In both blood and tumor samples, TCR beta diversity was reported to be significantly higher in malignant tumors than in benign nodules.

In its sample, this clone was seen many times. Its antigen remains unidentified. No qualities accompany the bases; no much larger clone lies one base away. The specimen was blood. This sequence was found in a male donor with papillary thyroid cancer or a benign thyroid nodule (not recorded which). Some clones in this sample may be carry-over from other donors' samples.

CDR3 protein: CSATRPLSGGTQYF. The sequenced DNA: TGCAGTGCTACCCGACCCCTGTCCGGGGGGACCCAGTACTTC. The chain links TRBV20-1 with TRBJ2-5, with TRBD2 perhaps the D gene, on 6 matching bases. CDR1 and CDR2 are drawn from the germline V gene (reference sequence): DFQATT, SNEGSKA. The CDR3 contains 14 residues, cysteine and phenylalanine counted. CDR3 DNA only is kept here, 42 bases in frame from base 1. V is shortened by 4 bases, J by 7 bases, and the region joining them spans 19 bases.